These 13 T cell receptor beta chains came from one sample sequenced in a study of T cells in Graves' hyperthyroidism and ophthalmopathy. TCR beta CDR3 region amplification was performed from RNA transcripts. The HTBI primer set served for first-round RT-PCR of the TCR CDR3. Using its own MiXCR run on the multiplex PCR reads, TCRdb lists one record per CDR3 protein. The sample lists more than 40,000 distinct CDR3 sequences, approximately 50% occurring once. Sequences were obtained from peripheral blood or thyroid tissue (not recorded which). Receptor source: a woman aged 45 to 65 with Graves' hyperthyroidism.

The chain is built from TRBV20-1 and TRBJ2-5; D is unresolved. This CDR3 is 13 amino acids long. Germline lookup yields CDR1 DFQATT and CDR2 SNEGSKA (reference sequence). Trimming removed 0 bases from V and 5 bases from J, with 10 bases in between. In nucleotides, the CDR3 is TGCAGTGCTAGAGACAGGAGCGACGAGACCCAGTACTTC. It encodes CSARDRSDETQYF.

This clonotype was seen ten or more times. This sequence joins TRBV7-8 and TRBJ1-1; D remains ambiguous. Between the trimmed V and J ends, which lost 1 base and 9 bases, there was a span of 18 bases. CDR1 is SGHVS and CDR2 is FQNEAQ in the germline V gene. The CDR3 has 15 amino acids. The DNA of the CDR3 is TGTGCCAGCAGCTTAGAAAGGAGACTCACTCAAAAAGCTTTCTTT. It specifies CASSLERRLTQKAFF.

This clonotype was detected many times. V is TRBV12-3 or TRBV12-4 and J is TRBJ2-7, with 7 bases that match TRBD1. Trimming took 5 bases from V and 0 from J; bases not matched to a gene: 10. The CDR3 is 16 amino acids. The CDR3 is CASSPLPTGTSYEQYF. The CDR3 coding sequence is TGTGCCAGCAGTCCCCTACCGACAGGGACCTCCTACGAGCAGTACTTC.

This clonotype appeared many times. V gene TRBV18 combines with J gene TRBJ2-5, with D perhaps given as TRBD1 or TRBD2 (5 bases each). CDR3 size: 14 residues. Germline CDR1 reads KGHSH; CDR2 reads LQKENI. The germline V and J ends were trimmed by 5 bases and 3 bases, with 13 bases remaining between them. In DNA, the CDR3 is TGTGCCAGCTCATACTCAGGGACCAAAGAGACCCAGTACTTC. Its translation: CASSYSGTKETQYF.

As for this clonotype: Lacking the conserved final phenylalanine or tryptophan, this CDR3 likely reflects a read error. The chain employs TRBV2 and TRBJ2-2; tentatively, D is TRBD1 or TRBD2 (7 bases each). The CDR3 contains 18 residues. Germline V lookup: CDR1 SNHLY, CDR2 FYNNEI. The ends were cut back, 6 bases at V and 1 base at J, with 21 bases in the middle. The CDR3 sequence is CASSHRGDSGGNTGELFL. The DNA of the CDR3 is TGTGCCAGCAGCCACCGGGGGGACAGCGGAGGGAACACCGGGGAGCTGTTTCTT.

Concerning this clonotype: The missing conserved phenylalanine or tryptophan at the end of this CDR3 makes a read error likely. The rearrangement uses TRBV24-1 and TRBJ1-2; D call uncertain. V lost 6 bases and J 0 bases, leaving 7 bases between the germline ends. The V gene's germline CDR1 is KGHDR and CDR2 SFDVKD. This CDR3 contains 13 residues. The CDR3 loop is CATSWAANYGYTL. Here the CDR3 DNA reads TGTGCCACCAGTTGGGCAGCTAACTATGGCTACACCCTC.

There are many counts of this clonotype. V is TRBV29-1 and J is TRBJ2-3, with TRBD1 matching 8 bases. CDR1 is SQVTM, CDR2 ANQGSEA, per germline. There are 13 residues in the CDR3. J lost 3 bases, V lost 7 bases, and 6 bases had no gene match. Here the CDR3 reads CSGRTGQTDTQYF. The CDR3 DNA is TGCAGCGGGAGGACAGGGCAGACAGATACGCAGTATTTT.

This clonotype showed up many times. V and J are TRBV20-1 and TRBJ2-2; the match to TRBD2 covers 7 bases. V trimming: 1 base; J trimming: 9 bases; junction bases outside the gene matches: 5. Per germline, CDR1 DFQATT and CDR2 SNEGSKA (reference sequence). The CDR3 loop spans 13 amino acids. The CDR3 region is CSARGLSGRELFF. DNA of the CDR3: TGCAGTGCTAGAGGTCTGAGCGGGAGGGAGCTGTTTTTT.

Turning to this clonotype: The junction shows a germline mismatch at one end, possibly a read error. The chain uses TRBV4-3 and TRBJ2-7; no reliable D call. This CDR3 contains 14 residues. The germline V gene encodes CDR1 LGHNA and CDR2 YSLEER. CDR3 in amino acids: CASSQDFGPYEQYF. CDR3 bases: TGCGCCAGCAGCCAAGATTTTGGCCCCTATGAGCAGTACTTC.

In its sample, this clonotype was seen many times. The chain couples TRBV19 to TRBJ2-5, with unresolved D. Germline V CDR1 and CDR2: LNHDA, SQIVND (reference sequence). Trimming left V 5 bases short and J 5 bases short, with 12 bases between. This CDR3 has 13 amino acids. For the CDR3, the DNA is TGTGCCAGTAGTTTAGGACGCGCGGAGACCCAGTACTTC. This sequence encodes CASSLGRAETQYF.

Of note for this clonotype: One end of the junction does not line up with germline, which may come from a read error. The J gene is TRBJ1-3, the V gene TRBV10-3, with 9 bases fitting TRBD1. This CDR3 region has 13 residues. Per germline, CDR1 ENHRY and CDR2 SYGVKD. CDR3 region: CAISDGQGNTEAF. CDR3 bases: TGTGCCATCAGCGACGGACAGGGGAACACTGAAGCTTTT.

The rearrangement links TRBV10-3 to TRBJ2-1; 8 bases agree with TRBD2. V shed 2 bases, J shed 6 bases, and the junction held 15 bases outside the gene matches. The CDR3 contains 18 residues. Germline CDR1 and CDR2: ENHRY and SYGVKD. CDR3 coding DNA: TGTGCCATCAGTGAGCCCTTGCCCGGGACTAGAAGCCTCAATGAGCAGTTCTTC. Translating gives CAISEPLPGTRSLNEQFF.

The chain carries TRBV28 and TRBJ1-2, with unresolved D. Germline V lookup: CDR1 MDHEN, CDR2 SYDVKM. Trimming removed 1 base at V and 1 base at J, with 10 bases between. This CDR3 is 15 amino acids long. DNA of the CDR3: TGTGCCAGCAGTTTATTTAGGAGTTTTAACTATGGCTACACCTTC. This encodes CASSLFRSFNYGYTF.